This T cell receptor (beta chain) was identified in a study of immune evolution from preneoplasia to lung adenocarcinoma (dated by TCRdb to about 2021). Study-level background: HLA loss of heterozygosity was found in about 6.7% of AIS, under 18% of MIA and 30% to 40% of ADC lesions, and in no AAH lesions. The study profiled immune contexture across lung adenocarcinoma precursors and invasive adenocarcinoma using immune gene expression, TCR sequencing and multiplex immunofluorescence. Resected precursor lesions (AAH, AIS, MIA) and invasive adenocarcinomas were each compared against paired morphologically normal lung tissue. Sample size was based on specimen availability rather than a prior power calculation. The immune data were integrated with whole exome sequencing and methylation data obtained from the same cohort of nodules. A total of around 50 patients with pulmonary nodules who underwent surgical resection were included in the overall cohort. TCR sequencing data were obtained from approximately 50 patients. According to the study, 80 to 130 samples were used for TCR sequencing. POLYSOLVER was used to infer class I HLA alleles from exome data, and LOHHLA was used to detect allele-specific HLA loss.

Here V drops 8 bases and J drops 8 bases, and the junction holds 14 bases not matched to any gene. Taken from cysteine to phenylalanine, the CDR3 has 15 residues. CDR3 DNA is the only sequence kept; it has 45 bases, read in frame from the first base. Based on the germline V gene, the CDR1 and CDR2 sequences are SGHTA and FQGNSA. The paper as a whole reports these results and caveats: The findings reflected association rather than direct causation, and larger cohorts with long-term follow-up and longitudinal biopsies were considered necessary. All patients were from Japan and China, so applicability to Western populations was uncertain. Top T cell clone frequencies were highest in normal lung and appeared to decrease progressively from AAH through AIS, MIA and invasive adenocarcinoma. Clonality was highest in normal lung, while later-stage lesions appeared to show lower clonality but higher T cell density and diversity. T cell clonality was highest in KRAS-mutant nodules compared with EGFR-mutant or double wild-type lesions.

A remark on this clone: Its cognate antigen has yet to be identified. No clone much larger than this one lies a single base away; base qualities are absent.

The immunoSEQ hsTCRbeta Kit was used to sequence TCR beta CDR3 regions from DNA. The study's own analysis went as follows. The ImmunoSEQ Analyzer was used to analyse the TCR sequencing data. T cell clonality was defined as 1 minus Pielou's evenness, calculated on productive rearrangements. To measure T cell diversity, the inverse Simpson index was applied to productive templates. T cell density was TCR beta template counts normalized to usable DNA, estimated by amplifying and sequencing housekeeping genes. Two-sided Kruskal-Wallis tests were used to compare TCR metrics across histologic stages. Here the immuneACCESS table is served through TCRdb, limited to in-frame sequences with V and J called. Missing clones are a known gap in these copies; in checked studies unresolved V genes cover under half, and the rest lacks a known reason. That table supplies the V and J calls and clone size; D and trimming were determined from the DNA. Present in this sample are more than 25,000 clones, less than 80% of which were seen just once. The ten largest clones add up to under 7% of the sample.

The patients had resection in Japan or China between about 2013 and 2017. Two lung cancer pathologists independently confirmed the histologic diagnosis of each case on H&E slides. Premalignant or tumor cells were enriched for nucleic acid extraction by macro-dissection performed after pathologic assessment. DNA was isolated from FFPE tissue using the AllPrep DNA/RNA FFPE Kit. Source material: FFPE invasive lung adenocarcinoma tissue. Taken with the paper, the label for cell subset or site translates to: frankly invasive lung adenocarcinoma (ADC). The sequence derives from a person between 55 and 69 years old with invasive lung adenocarcinoma. Some clones in this sample may be carry-over from other donors' samples. The chain is assembled from TRBV7-2 and TRBJ1-2; the junction holds 10 bases that match TRBD1. The DNA reads TGTGCCAGCTCTCAGTCCCGGGACAGGGGAGGCGGCTACACCTTC. It is translated as CASSQSRDRGGGYTF.